A selection of T cell receptor beta chains follows, all from one sample in a study of control samples from healthy donors and cancer patients. Sequencing was performed with immunoSEQ multiplex PCR; in TCRdb, only in-frame clones are kept and a portion is missing. Counted here are approximately 140,000 clones, roughly 94% occurring once; the ten biggest clones make up about an eighth. Material: blood. The receptors originated from a man aged 35-49 years in good health. Each CDR3 is given with its conserved first and last residue. A D gene is named only where the DNA matches it firmly. Some rows have no size entry. The others give once, few or many, or a class for an expanded clone.

>TRBJ1-1|TRBD1|.|TRBV11-2
TGTGCCAGCAGCTCCAACAGGGGTTCTGAAGCTTTCTTT
CASSSNRGSEAFF
>TRBJ1-3|.|.|TRBV9
TGTGCCAGCAGCGTGTTGGCTCGGGGTTCTGGAAACACCATATATTTT
CASSVLARGSGNTIYF
>TRBJ1-1|TRBD1|.|TRBV27
TGTGCCAGCAGTTTATCAGGACAGGGGGGGACTGAAGCTTTCTTT
CASSLSGQGGTEAFF
>TRBJ1-2|.|.|TRBV5-1
TGCGCCAGCAGCTCCCCAGGGGAGCCGAATAACTATGGCTACACCTTC
CASSSPGEPNNYGYTF
>TRBJ2-7|TRBD2|.|TRBV9
TGTGCCAGCAGCGCAGATCCGGGGACTAGCCTCTGGGAGCAGTACTTC
CASSADPGTSLWEQYF
>TRBJ1-1|.|.|TRBV4-1
TGCGCCAGCAGCCAAGATTACAGTCTGAACACTGAAGCTTTCTTT
CASSQDYSLNTEAFF
>TRBJ1-4|.|once|TRBV5-1
TGCGCCAGCAGCGCCGGGAGTACCGCAACTAATGAAAAACTGTTTTTT
CASSAGSTATNEKLFF
>TRBJ2-7|TRBD1|once|TRBV6-5
TGTGCCAGCAGTTATTCCACGGACAGGGGAGAGCAGTACTTC
CASSYSTDRGEQYF
>TRBJ1-1|TRBD1|.|TRBV6-5
TGTGCCAGCAGTACCGGACAGGGGGCCACTGAAGCTTTCTTT
CASSTGQGATEAFF
>TRBJ1-5|.|.|TRBV5-6
TGTGCCAGCAGCTTGGCCTTGGGTCAGCCCCAGCATTTT
CASSLALGQPQHF
>TRBJ2-1|.|.|TRBV9
TGTGCCAGCAGCGTTGGGCGGAATGAGCAGTTCTTC
CASSVGRNEQFF
>TRBJ1-2|TRBD1|.|TRBV28
TGTGCCAGCAGACCCACAGGGGCGCGTGCCTACACCTTC
CASRPTGARAYTF
>TRBJ1-5|.|.|TRBV13
TGTGCCAGCAGCAAAGGGGATCAGCCCCAGCATTTT
CASSKGDQPQHF
>TRBJ2-1|TRBD2|.|TRBV7-9
TGTGCCAGCAGCTGGGAGCGGGAAGCCTACAATGAGCAGTTCTTC
CASSWEREAYNEQFF
>TRBJ2-5|.|.|TRBV6-5
TGTGCCAGCGGAAGCGGATCCCAAGAGACCCAGTACTTC
CASGSGSQETQYF